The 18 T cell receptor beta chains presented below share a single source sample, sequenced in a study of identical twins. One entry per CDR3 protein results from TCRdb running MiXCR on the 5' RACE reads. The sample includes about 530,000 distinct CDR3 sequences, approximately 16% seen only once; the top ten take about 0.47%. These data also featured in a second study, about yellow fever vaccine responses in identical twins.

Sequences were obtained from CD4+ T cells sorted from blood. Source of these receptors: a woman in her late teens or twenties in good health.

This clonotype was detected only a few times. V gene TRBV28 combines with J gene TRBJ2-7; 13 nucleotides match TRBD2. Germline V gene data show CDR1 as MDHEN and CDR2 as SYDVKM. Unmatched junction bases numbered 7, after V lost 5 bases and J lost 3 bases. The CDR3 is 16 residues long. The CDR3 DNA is TGTGCCAGCAGTCCACCAAGGACTAGCGGGAGCTACGAGCAGTACTTC. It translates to CASSPPRTSGSYEQYF.

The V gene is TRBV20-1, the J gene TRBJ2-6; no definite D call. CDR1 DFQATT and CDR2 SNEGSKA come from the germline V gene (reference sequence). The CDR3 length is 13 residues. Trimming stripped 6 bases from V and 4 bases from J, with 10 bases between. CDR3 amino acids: CSAYLVGANVLTF. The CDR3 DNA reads TGCAGTGCATACCTAGTGGGGGCCAACGTCCTGACTTTC.

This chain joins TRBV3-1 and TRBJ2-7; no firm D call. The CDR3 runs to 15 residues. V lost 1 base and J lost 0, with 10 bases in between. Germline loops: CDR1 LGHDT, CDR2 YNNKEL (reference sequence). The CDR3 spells CASSQGARSSYEQYF. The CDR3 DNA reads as TGTGCCAGCAGCCAAGGCGCCAGGAGCTCCTACGAGCAGTACTTC.

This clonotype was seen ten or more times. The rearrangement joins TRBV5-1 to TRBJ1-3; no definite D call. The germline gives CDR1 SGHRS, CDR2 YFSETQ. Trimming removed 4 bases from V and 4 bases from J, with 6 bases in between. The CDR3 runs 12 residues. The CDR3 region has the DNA TGCGCCAGCAGCCTCCAGGGAAACACCATATATTTT. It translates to CASSLQGNTIYF.

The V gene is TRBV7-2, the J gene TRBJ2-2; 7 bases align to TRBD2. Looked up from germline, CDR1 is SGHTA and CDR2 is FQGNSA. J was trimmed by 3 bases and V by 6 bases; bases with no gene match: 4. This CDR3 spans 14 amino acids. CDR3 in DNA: TGTGCCAGCAGAACACTAGCGCACACCGGGGAGCTGTTTTTT. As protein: CASRTLAHTGELFF.

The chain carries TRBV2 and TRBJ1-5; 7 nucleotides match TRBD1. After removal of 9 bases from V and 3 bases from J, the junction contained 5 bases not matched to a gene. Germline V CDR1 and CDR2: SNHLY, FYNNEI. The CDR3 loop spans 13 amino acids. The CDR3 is CASSTGLNQPQHF. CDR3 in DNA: TGTGCCAGTTCGACAGGGCTCAATCAGCCCCAGCATTTT.

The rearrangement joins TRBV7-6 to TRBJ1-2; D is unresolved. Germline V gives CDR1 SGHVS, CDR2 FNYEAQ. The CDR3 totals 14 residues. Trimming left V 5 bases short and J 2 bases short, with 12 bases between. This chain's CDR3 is CASSPRAGNYGYTF. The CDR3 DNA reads TGTGCCAGCAGCCCCCGCGCGGGGAACTATGGCTACACCTTC.

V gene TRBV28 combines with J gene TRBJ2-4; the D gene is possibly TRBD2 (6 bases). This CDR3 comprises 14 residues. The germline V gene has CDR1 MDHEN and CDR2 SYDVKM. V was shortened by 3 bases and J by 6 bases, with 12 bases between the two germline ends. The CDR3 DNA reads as TGTGCCAGCAGTTTGAGGGGAGGCACAAACATTCAGTACTTC. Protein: CASSLRGGTNIQYF.

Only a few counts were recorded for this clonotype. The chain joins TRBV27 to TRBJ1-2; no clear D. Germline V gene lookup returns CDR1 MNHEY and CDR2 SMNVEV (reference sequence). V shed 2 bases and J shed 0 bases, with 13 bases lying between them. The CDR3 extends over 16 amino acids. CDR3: CASSLQGPRTNYGYTF. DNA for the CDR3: TGTGCCAGCAGTTTACAAGGCCCCCGAACTAACTATGGCTACACCTTC.

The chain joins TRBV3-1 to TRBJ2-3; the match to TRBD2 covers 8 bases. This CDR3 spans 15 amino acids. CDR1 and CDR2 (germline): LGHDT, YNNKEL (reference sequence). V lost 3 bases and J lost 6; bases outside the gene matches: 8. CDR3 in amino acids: CASSQNGRALDTQYF. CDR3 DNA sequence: TGTGCCAGCAGCCAGAACGGGAGGGCCTTGGATACGCAGTATTTT.

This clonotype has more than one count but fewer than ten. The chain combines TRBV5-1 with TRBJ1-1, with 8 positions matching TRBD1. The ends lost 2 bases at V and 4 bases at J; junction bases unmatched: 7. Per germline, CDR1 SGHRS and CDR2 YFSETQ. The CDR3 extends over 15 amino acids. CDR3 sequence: CASSFAGGRGTEAFF. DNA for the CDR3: TGCGCCAGCAGCTTCGCAGGGGGCCGGGGCACTGAAGCTTTCTTT.

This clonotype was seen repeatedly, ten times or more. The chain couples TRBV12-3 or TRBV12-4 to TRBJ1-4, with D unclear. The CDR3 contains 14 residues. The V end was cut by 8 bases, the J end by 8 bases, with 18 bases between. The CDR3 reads CASGLLRMEEKLFF. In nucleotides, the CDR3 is TGTGCCAGCGGTCTTTTAAGGATGGAAGAAAAACTGTTTTTT.

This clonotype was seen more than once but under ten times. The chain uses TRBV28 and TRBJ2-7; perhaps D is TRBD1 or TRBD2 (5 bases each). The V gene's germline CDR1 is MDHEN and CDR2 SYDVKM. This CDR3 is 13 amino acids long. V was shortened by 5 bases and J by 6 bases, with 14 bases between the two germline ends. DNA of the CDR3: TGTGCCAGCAGTCCCTTAGGGACGAGCGAGCAGTACGTC. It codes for CASSPLGTSEQYV.

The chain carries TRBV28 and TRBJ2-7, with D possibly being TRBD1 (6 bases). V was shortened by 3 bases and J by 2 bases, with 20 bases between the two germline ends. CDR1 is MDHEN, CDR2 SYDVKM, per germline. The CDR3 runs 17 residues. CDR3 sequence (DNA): TGTGCCAGCAGTTTCTCAAGTACAGGGAGTAGGGCCTACGAGCAGTACGTC. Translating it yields CASSFSSTGSRAYEQYV.

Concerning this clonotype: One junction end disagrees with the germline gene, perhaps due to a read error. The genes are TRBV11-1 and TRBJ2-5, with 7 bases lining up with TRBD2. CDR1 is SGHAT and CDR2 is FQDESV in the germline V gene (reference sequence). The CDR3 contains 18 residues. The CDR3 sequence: CASSLGGWLAAVQETQYF. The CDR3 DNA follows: TGTGCCAGCAGTTTAGGCGGCTGGCTAGCGGCTGTCCAAGAGACCCAGTACTTC.

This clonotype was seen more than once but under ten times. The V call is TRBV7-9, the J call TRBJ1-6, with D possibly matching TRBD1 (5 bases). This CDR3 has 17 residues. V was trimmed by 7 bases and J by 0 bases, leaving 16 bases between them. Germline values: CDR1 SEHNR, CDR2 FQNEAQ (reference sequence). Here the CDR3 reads CASTSDIPSSYNSPLHF. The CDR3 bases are TGTGCCAGCACCTCGGACATTCCGAGCTCCTATAATTCACCCCTCCACTTT.

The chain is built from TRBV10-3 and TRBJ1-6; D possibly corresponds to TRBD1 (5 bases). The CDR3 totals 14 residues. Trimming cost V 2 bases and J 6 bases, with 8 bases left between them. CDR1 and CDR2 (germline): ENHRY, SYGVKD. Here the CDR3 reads CAISEMTVNSPLHF. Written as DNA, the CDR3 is TGTGCCATCAGTGAGATGACAGTTAATTCACCCCTCCACTTT.

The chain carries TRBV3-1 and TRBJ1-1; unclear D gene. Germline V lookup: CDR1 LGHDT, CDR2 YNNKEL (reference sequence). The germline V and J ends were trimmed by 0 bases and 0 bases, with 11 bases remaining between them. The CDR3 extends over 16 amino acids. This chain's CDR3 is CASSQDVKALNTEAFF. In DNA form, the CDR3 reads TGTGCCAGCAGCCAAGATGTTAAGGCTCTGAACACTGAAGCTTTCTTT.